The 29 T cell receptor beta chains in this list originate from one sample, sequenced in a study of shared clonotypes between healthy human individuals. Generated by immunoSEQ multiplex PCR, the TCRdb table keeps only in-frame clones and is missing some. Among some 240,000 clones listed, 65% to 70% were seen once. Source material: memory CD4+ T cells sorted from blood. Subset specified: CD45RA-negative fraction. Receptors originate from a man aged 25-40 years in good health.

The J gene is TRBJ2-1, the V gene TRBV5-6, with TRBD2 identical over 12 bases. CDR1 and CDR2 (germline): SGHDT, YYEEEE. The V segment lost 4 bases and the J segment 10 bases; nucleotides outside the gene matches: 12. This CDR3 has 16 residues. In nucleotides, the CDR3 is TGTGCCAGCAGCCCCCCGGGACTAGCGGGTGGGAGGGAGCAGTTCTTC. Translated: CASSPPGLAGGREQFF.

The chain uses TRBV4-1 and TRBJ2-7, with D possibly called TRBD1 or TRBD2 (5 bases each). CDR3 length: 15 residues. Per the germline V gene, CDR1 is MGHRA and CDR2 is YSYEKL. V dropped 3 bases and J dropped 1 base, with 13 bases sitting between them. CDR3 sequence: CASSQTGARSYEQYF. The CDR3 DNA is TGCGCCAGCAGCCAGACCGGGGCTAGATCCTACGAGCAGTACTTC.

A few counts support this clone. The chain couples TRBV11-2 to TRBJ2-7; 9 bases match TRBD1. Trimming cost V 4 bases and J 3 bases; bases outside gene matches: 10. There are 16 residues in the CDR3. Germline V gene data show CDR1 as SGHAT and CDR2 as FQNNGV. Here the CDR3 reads CASSSYRDRDFYEQYF. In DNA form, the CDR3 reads TGTGCCAGCAGCTCATATCGGGACAGGGATTTCTACGAGCAGTACTTC.

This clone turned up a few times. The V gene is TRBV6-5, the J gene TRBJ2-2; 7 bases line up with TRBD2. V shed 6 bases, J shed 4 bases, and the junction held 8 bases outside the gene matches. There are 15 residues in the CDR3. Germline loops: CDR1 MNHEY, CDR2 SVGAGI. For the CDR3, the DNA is TGTGCCAGCAGAAGACTAGCTCCGACCACCGGGGAGCTGTTTTTT. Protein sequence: CASRRLAPTTGELFF.

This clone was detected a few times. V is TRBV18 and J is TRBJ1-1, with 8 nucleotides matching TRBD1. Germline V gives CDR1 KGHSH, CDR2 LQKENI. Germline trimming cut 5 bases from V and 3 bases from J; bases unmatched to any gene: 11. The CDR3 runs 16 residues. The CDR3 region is CASSKDRVGGDTEAFF. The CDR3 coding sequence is TGTGCCAGCTCAAAGGACAGGGTGGGGGGTGACACTGAAGCTTTCTTT.

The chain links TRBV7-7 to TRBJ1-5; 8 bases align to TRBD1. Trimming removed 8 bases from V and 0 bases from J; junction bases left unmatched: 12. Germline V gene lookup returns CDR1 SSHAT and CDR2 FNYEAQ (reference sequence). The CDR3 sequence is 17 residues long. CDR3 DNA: TGTGCCAGCTTTCTTCAGACAGGGGACTATAGCAATCAGCCCCAGCATTTT. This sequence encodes CASFLQTGDYSNQPQHF.

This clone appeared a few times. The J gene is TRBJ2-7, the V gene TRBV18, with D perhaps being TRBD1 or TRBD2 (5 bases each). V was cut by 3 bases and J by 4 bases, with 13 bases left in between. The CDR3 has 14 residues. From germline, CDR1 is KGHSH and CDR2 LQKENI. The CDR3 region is CASSPTRDAYEQYF. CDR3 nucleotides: TGTGCCAGCTCACCGACACGGGACGCATACGAGCAGTACTTC.

As DNA, the CDR3 is TGTGCCAGCAGCTCCTCCGGACCCTTCCAGGGAAACACCATATATTTT. It yields the protein CASSSSGPFQGNTIYF. The chain links TRBV13 to TRBJ1-3; no clear D gene. The germline V gene encodes CDR1 PRHDT and CDR2 FYEKMQ (reference sequence). The length of the CDR3 is 16 residues. The V end was cut by 4 bases, the J end by 4 bases, with 17 bases between.

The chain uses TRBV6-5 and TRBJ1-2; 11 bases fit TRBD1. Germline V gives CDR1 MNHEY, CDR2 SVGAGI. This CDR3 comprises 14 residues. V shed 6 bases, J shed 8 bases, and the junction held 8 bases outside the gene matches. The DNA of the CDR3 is TGTGCCAGCAGCCGGGGACAGGGGGAGTTCGGCTACACCTTC. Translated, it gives CASSRGQGEFGYTF.

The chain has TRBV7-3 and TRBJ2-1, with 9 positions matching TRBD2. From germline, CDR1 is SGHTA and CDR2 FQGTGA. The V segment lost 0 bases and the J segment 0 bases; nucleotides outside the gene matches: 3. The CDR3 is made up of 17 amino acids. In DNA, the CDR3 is TGTGCCAGCAGCTTAACTGGCGGGAGGGCCTCCTACAATGAGCAGTTCTTC. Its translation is CASSLTGGRASYNEQFF.

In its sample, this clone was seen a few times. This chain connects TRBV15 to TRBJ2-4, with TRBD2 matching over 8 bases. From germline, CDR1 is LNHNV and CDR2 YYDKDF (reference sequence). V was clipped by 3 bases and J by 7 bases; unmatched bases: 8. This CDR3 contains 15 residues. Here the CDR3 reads CATSRPTGGGNIQYF. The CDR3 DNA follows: TGTGCCACCAGCAGGCCCACCGGGGGGGGCAACATTCAGTACTTC.

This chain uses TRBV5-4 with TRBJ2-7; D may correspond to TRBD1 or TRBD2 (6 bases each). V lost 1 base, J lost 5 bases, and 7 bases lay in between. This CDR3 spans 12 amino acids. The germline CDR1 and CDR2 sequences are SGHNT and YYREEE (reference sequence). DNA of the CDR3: TGTGCCAGCAGCTTGAGGGGGGACGAGCAGTACTTC. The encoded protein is CASSLRGDEQYF.

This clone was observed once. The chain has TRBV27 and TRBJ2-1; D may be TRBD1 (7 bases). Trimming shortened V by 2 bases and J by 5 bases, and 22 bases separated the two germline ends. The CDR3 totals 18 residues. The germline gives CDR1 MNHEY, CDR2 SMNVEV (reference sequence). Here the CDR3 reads CASSLRPRQGGLDNEQFF. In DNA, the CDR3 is TGTGCCAGCAGTTTAAGGCCCCGACAGGGAGGTCTAGACAATGAGCAGTTCTTC.

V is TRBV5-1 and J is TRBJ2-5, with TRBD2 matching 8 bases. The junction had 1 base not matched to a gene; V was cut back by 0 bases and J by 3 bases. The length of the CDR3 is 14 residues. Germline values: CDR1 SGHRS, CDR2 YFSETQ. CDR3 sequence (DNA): TGCGCCAGCAGCTTGGCCGGGGGGGAAGAGACCCAGTACTTC. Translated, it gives CASSLAGGEETQYF. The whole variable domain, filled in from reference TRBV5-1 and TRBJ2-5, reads KAGVTQTPRYLIKTRGQQVTLSCSPISGHRSVSWYQQTPGQGLQFLFEYFSETQRNKGNFPGRFSGRQFSNSRSEMNVSTLELGDSALYLCASSLAGGEETQYFGPGTRLLVL.

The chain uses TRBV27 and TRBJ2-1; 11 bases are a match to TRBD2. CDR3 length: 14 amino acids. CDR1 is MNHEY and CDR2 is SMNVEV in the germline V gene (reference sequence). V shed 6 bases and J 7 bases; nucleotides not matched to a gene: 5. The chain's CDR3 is CASRLAGGPNEQFF. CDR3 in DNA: TGTGCCAGCAGATTAGCGGGAGGGCCGAATGAGCAGTTCTTC.

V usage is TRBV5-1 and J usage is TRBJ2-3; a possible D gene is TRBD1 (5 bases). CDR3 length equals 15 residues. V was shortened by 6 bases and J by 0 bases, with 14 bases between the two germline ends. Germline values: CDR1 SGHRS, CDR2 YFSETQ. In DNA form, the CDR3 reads TGCGCCAGCAATAGGGCAGGGATTAGCACAGATACGCAGTATTTT. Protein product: CASNRAGISTDTQYF. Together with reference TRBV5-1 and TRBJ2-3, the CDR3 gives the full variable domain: KAGVTQTPRYLIKTRGQQVTLSCSPISGHRSVSWYQQTPGQGLQFLFEYFSETQRNKGNFPGRFSGRQFSNSRSEMNVSTLELGDSALYLCASNRAGISTDTQYFGPGTRLTVL.

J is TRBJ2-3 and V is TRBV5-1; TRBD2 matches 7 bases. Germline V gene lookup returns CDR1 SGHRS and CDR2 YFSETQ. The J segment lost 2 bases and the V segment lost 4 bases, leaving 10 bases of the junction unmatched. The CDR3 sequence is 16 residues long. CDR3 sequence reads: CASSPVAGLNTDTQYF. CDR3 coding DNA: TGCGCCAGCAGCCCCGTAGCGGGCTTGAACACAGATACGCAGTATTTT. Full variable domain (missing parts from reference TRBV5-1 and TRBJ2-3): KAGVTQTPRYLIKTRGQQVTLSCSPISGHRSVSWYQQTPGQGLQFLFEYFSETQRNKGNFPGRFSGRQFSNSRSEMNVSTLELGDSALYLCASSPVAGLNTDTQYFGPGTRLTVL.

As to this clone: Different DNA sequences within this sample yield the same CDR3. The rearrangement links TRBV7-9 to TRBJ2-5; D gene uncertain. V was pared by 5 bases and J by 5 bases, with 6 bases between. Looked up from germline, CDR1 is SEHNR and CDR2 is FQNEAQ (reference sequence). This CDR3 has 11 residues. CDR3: CASSHQETQYF. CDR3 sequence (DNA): TGTGCCAGCAGCCATCAGGAGACCCAGTACTTC.

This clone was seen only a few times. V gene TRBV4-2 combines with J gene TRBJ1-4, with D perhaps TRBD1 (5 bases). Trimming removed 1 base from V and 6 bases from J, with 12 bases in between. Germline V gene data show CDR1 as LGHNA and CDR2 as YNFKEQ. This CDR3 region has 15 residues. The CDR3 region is CASSQAMGRDEKLFF. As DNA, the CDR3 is TGTGCCAGCAGCCAAGCTATGGGGCGGGATGAAAAACTGTTTTTT.

Here the CDR3 reads CATNLVGGELFF. The CDR3 DNA sequence: TGTGCCACGAACTTAGTCGGCGGGGAGCTGTTTTTT. This chain links TRBV7-8 with TRBJ2-2; no clear D gene. CDR1 is SGHVS, CDR2 FQNEAQ, per germline. The V and J ends lost 10 bases and 7 bases respectively, with 13 bases between them. CDR3 length equals 12 residues.

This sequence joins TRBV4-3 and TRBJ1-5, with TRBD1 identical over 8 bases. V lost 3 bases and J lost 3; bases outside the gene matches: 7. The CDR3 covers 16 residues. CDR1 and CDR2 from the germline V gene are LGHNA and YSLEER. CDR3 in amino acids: CASSHRRDRTNQPQHF. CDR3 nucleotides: TGCGCCAGCAGCCACCGACGGGACAGGACCAATCAGCCCCAGCATTTT.

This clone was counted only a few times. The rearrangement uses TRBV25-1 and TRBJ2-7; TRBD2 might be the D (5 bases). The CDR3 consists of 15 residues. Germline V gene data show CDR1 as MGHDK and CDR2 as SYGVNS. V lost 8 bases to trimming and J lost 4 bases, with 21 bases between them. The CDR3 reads CASQKLDTGEYEQYF. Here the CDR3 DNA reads TGTGCCAGCCAAAAGCTCGACACCGGGGAATACGAGCAGTACTTC.

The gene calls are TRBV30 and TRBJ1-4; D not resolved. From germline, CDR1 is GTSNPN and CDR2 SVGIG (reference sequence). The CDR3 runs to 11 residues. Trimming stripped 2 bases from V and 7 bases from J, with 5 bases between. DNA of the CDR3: TGTGCCTGGAGTCGAGTTGAAAAACTGTTTTTT. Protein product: CAWSRVEKLFF.

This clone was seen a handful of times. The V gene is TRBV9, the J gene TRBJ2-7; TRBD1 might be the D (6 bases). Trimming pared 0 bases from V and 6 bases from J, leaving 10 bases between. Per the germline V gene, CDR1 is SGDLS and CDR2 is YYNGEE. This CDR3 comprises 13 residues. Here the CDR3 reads CASSVERTAEQYF. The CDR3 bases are TGTGCCAGCAGCGTAGAAAGGACAGCCGAGCAGTACTTC.

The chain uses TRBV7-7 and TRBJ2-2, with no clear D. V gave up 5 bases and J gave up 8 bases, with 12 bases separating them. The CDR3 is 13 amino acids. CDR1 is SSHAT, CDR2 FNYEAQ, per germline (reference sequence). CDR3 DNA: TGTGCCAGCAGCCCCAGTTCGAGAGGGGAGCTGTTTTTT. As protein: CASSPSSRGELFF.

CDR3: CASSQSVQLRFQETQYF. CDR3 coding DNA: TGCGCCAGCAGTCAATCGGTGCAGCTGCGGTTTCAAGAGACCCAGTACTTC. The V call is TRBV23-1, the J call TRBJ2-5, with D uncertain. TRBV23-1 is an open reading frame, and its role is uncertain. Trimming took 0 bases from V and 2 from J, leaving 16 bases between them. The CDR3 is 17 residues long.

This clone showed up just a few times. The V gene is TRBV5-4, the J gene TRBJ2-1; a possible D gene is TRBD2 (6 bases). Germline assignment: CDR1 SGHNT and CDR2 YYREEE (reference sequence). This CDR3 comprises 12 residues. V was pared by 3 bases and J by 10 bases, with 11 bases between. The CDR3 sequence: CASSWRTTEQFF. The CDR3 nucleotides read TGTGCCAGCAGCTGGAGGACTACCGAGCAGTTCTTC.

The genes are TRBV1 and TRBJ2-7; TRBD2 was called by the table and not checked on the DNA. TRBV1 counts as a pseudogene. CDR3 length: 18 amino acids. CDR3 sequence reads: CTSSQDIRGRAEFTEQYF. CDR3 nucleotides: TGCACCAGCAGCCAAGATATTCGTGGGAGGGCCGAATTTACCGAGCAGTACTTC.

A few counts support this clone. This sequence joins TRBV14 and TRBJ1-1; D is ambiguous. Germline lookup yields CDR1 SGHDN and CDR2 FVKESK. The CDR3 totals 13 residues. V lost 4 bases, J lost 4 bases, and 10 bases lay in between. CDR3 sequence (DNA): TGTGCCAGCAGCCCGACATTCCTCACTGAAGCTTTCTTT. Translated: CASSPTFLTEAFF.